The 29 T cell receptor delta chains listed next were all sequenced from one sample in a study of γδ T cells in repeated Plasmodium falciparum infection (dated by TCRdb to the early 2020s). For bulk TCR repertoire analysis, Vgamma9/Vdelta2+ and Vdelta2-negative gammadelta T cell populations were flow-sorted out of peripheral blood mononuclear cells. The library was prepared using multiplex PCR. Data came from an Illumina MiSeq. After TCRdb called clones again from the public reads with CATT, rows with identical DNA were merged. This sample comprises roughly 48,000 delta-chain clones, over 1.5% of them detected only once. The ten largest clones capture approximately 8.6% of the sample. Source material: gamma-delta T cells from blood. The receptor source for this set is a pool of human donors (malaria-infected and uninfected, not separated).

This clone was seen a few times. This likely came from a read error, as a far larger clone is one base away. At the DNA level, this CDR3 is encoded by other sequences in the same sample as well. The chain recombines TRDV1 with TRDJ1; TRDD3 aligns across 9 bases. In the absence of a J gene in TCRdb, the DNA was matched to germline to assign it here. There are 27 residues in the CDR3. V was pared by 2 bases and J by 2 bases, with 39 bases of the junction left unmatched. Germline loops: CDR1 TSWWSYY, CDR2 QGS. CDR3 region: CALGESEDPTPSSGDTRIGWDTDKLIF. The CDR3 DNA reads TGTGCTCTTGGGGAAAGTGAGGATCCTACGCCCTCTTCGGGGGATACACGTATAGGATGGGATACCGATAAACTCATCTTT.

With regard to this clone: TCRdb lists the protein of a much larger clone for this DNA, which differs at residue 4, so this is likely a read error; the protein given here is translated from the DNA itself. V gene TRDV1 combines with J gene TRDJ1, with D possibly being TRDD3 (6 bases). Since TCRdb gives no J gene, matching the DNA to germline was used here to assign it. The CDR3 extends over 21 amino acids. Germline values: CDR1 TSWWSYY, CDR2 QGS. CDR3: CALREKGRPWTKWGYTDKLIF. CDR3 nucleotides: TGTGCTCTTAGGGAAAAAGGCCGACCATGGACTAAATGGGGGTACACCGATAAACTCATCTTT.

This clone has only a few counts. V usage is TRDV1 and J usage is TRDJ1, with a possible D match to TRDD2 (9 bases). The CDR3 has 21 amino acids. Germline lookup yields CDR1 TSWWSYY and CDR2 QGS. V was clipped by 1 base and J by 8 bases, with 35 bases between them. In DNA form, the CDR3 reads TGTGCTCTTGGGGAACATCCTTCCTACTTGCGGGGGATAAGTTTTGGTAGGAAACTCATCTTT. It yields the protein CALGEHPSYLRGISFGRKLIF.

This clone was counted many times. TCRdb lists the protein of a much larger clone for this DNA, which differs at residue 9, so this is likely a read error; the protein given here is translated from the DNA itself. This sequence joins TRDV1 and TRDJ1, with 11 bases lining up with TRDD3. The CDR3 covers 14 residues. From germline, CDR1 is TSWWSYY and CDR2 QGS. Trimming took 9 bases from V and 4 from J; bases not matched to a gene: 7. CDR3 DNA: TGTGCTCTCCTGGGGGATACCGGCGTCGATAAACTCATCTTT. Its translation is CALLGDTGVDKLIF.

A few counts support this clone. A read error likely explains why the TCRdb protein, taken from a much larger clone, differs from this DNA's translation at residue 23; the protein shown is translated from the DNA. The V gene call reads TRDV1; no J gene was called; the table's D call, TRDD3, has no DNA check behind it. The CDR3 has 24 residues. CDR1 is TSWWSYY, CDR2 QGS, per germline. The CDR3 coding sequence is TGTGCTCTTGGGGAAGAGGTCCCTTCCCACGGACTGGGGGACCCACGGGGGTACACCGATAAACTCACCTTT. It encodes CALGEEVPSHGLGDPRGYTDKLTF.

This clone was recorded at least ten times. The TCRdb record carries a much larger clone's protein, which differs from this DNA's translation at residue 10; a read error is the likely cause, and the protein listed here is the DNA translation. The same CDR3 is also encoded by other DNA sequences in this sample. The chain carries TRDV1 and TRDJ1; the match to TRDD3 covers 7 bases. V lost 5 bases, J lost 3 bases, and 24 bases stayed unmatched. The CDR3 sequence is 20 residues long. Germline assignment: CDR1 TSWWSYY and CDR2 QGS. The DNA of the CDR3 is TGTGCTCTTGGGCCGGTCCCCAGTTACCTGGGGATAAGGGAGCCCGATAAACTCATCTTT. Encoded protein: CALGPVPSYLGIREPDKLIF.

This clone occurred many times. A much bigger clone sits one base away, suggesting this may be a read error. This chain links TRDV1 with TRDJ1; TRDD3 agrees at 10 bases. TCRdb supplies no J gene; here it was assigned by aligning the nucleotide sequence to germline. V lost 3 bases and J lost 3; bases outside the gene matches: 22. CDR1 and CDR2 (germline): TSWWSYY, QGS. The CDR3 has 21 amino acids. CDR3 nucleotides: TGTGCTCTTGGGGAGCTCCCTACCAGCCTCCCTGAACTGGGGGATCCCGATAAACTCATCTTT. Protein sequence: CALGELPTSLPELGDPDKLIF.

Worth noting for this clone: The protein in TCRdb stems from a much larger clone and differs at residue 12 from this DNA's translation, likely a read error; here the protein is translated from the DNA. The chain joins TRDV2 to TRDJ1; 13 positions agree with TRDD3. TCRdb records no J gene; here it was assigned by comparing the DNA to germline. The CDR3 runs to 15 residues. CDR1 and CDR2 (germline): GEAIGNYY, EKD. CDR3 nucleotide sequence: TGTGCCTGTGACCAAACTGGGGGATACGGCGATAGACTCATCTTT. Its protein product is CACDQTGGYGDRLIF.

Of note for this clone: The protein TCRdb lists belongs to a much larger clone and differs from this DNA's translation at residue 20, which points to a read error; the protein shown is made from the DNA. The chain carries TRDV1 and TRDJ2; D is ambiguous. TCRdb supplies no J gene; here it was assigned by aligning the nucleotide sequence to germline. CDR3 size: 23 residues. The germline V gene has CDR1 TSWWSYY and CDR2 QGS. CDR3 sequence: CALGIPSIYPRFPPSSLTAKLFF. CDR3 nucleotide sequence: TGTGCTCTTGGTATCCCCTCGATCTACCCGAGATTCCCCCCGTCCTCTTTGACAGCAAAACTCTTCTTT.

About this clone: This DNA's translation and the protein TCRdb lists, from a much larger clone, do not match at residue 15, likely due to a read error; the protein shown is translated from the DNA. The rearrangement links TRDV3 to TRDJ1; D call uncertain. This CDR3 contains 17 residues. CDR1 is TVYSNPD and CDR2 is GDNSRS in the germline V gene (reference sequence). CDR3 in DNA: TGTGCCTTTCGAACGACTACGCCACAATTCCACACCGATAAATTCATCTTT. Its protein product is CAFRTTTPQFHTDKFIF.

This clone appeared many times. The junction does not match germline at one end; this may be a read error. In DNA, the CDR3 is TGTGCTCTTGGGGCACCCCTCCTCCGTACCGCTAAACCCATCTTT. The encoded protein is CALGAPLLRTAKPIF. The chain carries TRDV1 and TRDJ1, with D unresolved. The germline V gene has CDR1 TSWWSYY and CDR2 QGS. The CDR3 spans 15 residues.

This clone was found many times. TCRdb's listed protein matches a much larger clone and diverges from this DNA's translation at residue 13, likely through a read error; the protein shown comes from the DNA. V usage is TRDV1 and J usage is TRDJ1; 9 bases fit TRDD2. The J gene, not given by TCRdb, was assigned here from a germline match of the nucleotide sequence. This CDR3 is 18 amino acids long. With 5 bases clipped from V and 3 bases from J, the junction kept 16 bases outside the gene matches. Germline CDR1 reads TSWWSYY; CDR2 reads QGS. This CDR3 reads CALGNLPTKSTYADKLIF. CDR3 nucleotides: TGTGCTCTTGGGAACCTTCCTACGAAGTCTACGTACGCCGATAAACTCATCTTT.

This clone was recorded many times. The translation of this DNA and the TCRdb protein of a much larger clone differ at residue 11, probably owing to a read error; the protein shown here is translated from the DNA. This rearrangement joins TRDV2 to TRDJ1; D unresolved. Matching the DNA to germline supplied the J gene, which TCRdb does not give. The V gene lost 0 bases and the J gene lost 3 bases, with 16 bases spanning the gap. The V gene's germline CDR1 is GEAIGNYY and CDR2 EKD. The CDR3 runs to 16 residues. The CDR3 region is CACDTLVGDYPDKLIF. The CDR3 nucleotides read TGTGCCTGTGACACCTTGGTGGGTGACTACCCCGATAAACTCATCTTT.

Only a few counts were recorded for this clone. The protein given by TCRdb reflects a much larger clone and differs at residue 16 from this DNA's translation, likely from a read error; the protein shown is the DNA's translation. The chain recombines TRDV1 with TRDJ1, with 7 bases identical to TRDD3. TCRdb carries no J gene annotation; the J gene was assigned here by matching the DNA with germline. The CDR3 consists of 19 residues. Per the germline V gene, CDR1 is TSWWSYY and CDR2 is QGS. The CDR3 sequence is CALGESTQYWGVYTDRLIF. The DNA for the CDR3 is TGTGCTCTTGGGGAATCTACGCAGTACTGGGGAGTGTACACCGATAGACTCATCTTT.

Points on this clone: This likely traces to a read error, being one base from a far larger clone. This sample also contains other DNA sequences that code for the same CDR3. V usage is TRDV1 and J usage is TRDJ1; D is possibly TRDD3 (5 bases). TCRdb does not report a J gene; here it was assigned by matching the DNA to germline references. Germline V lookup: CDR1 TSWWSYY, CDR2 QGS. The CDR3 runs to 21 residues. Trimming cost V 1 base and J 1 base, with 28 bases left between them. Written as DNA, the CDR3 is TGTGCTCTTGGGGAACGTCCCCAGAAGCGGGATTATGCCCTTTCCACCGATAAACTCATCTTT. Its protein product is CALGERPQKRDYALSTDKLIF.

The sample holds many counts of this clone. A far larger clone is a single base away, which makes a read error likely. Other DNA sequences in this sample translate to the same CDR3. This chain joins TRDV2 and TRDJ1; 12 bases line up with TRDD3. TCRdb lists no J gene, so it was determined here by aligning the DNA to germline. CDR1 and CDR2 (germline): GEAIGNYY, EKD. The V segment lost 0 bases and the J segment 4 bases; nucleotides outside the gene matches: 14. CDR3 length: 19 residues. DNA for the CDR3: TGTGCCTGTGACACCGTCCCGGGGGCCCTGGGGGATACGAACGATAAACTCATCTTT. Its protein is CACDTVPGALGDTNDKLIF.

This clone was counted only a few times. The protein TCRdb gives is from a much larger clone and does not agree with this DNA's translation at residue 17, likely a read error; the protein shown here comes from the DNA. The chain links TRDV1 to TRDJ1, with D maybe TRDD3 (7 bases). Germline V lookup: CDR1 TSWWSYY, CDR2 QGS. Trimming took off 1 base at V and 4 bases at J, with 46 bases between the two ends. The CDR3 covers 26 residues. CDR3 amino acids: CALGERSFPKTQVLLGKCRANDKLIF. The CDR3 DNA sequence: TGTGCTCTTGGGGAACGATCCTTCCCAAAGACCCAAGTGTTACTGGGGAAATGTCGAGCGAACGATAAACTCATCTTT.

This clone was seen at least ten times. This chain uses TRDV1 with TRDJ1; D gene ambiguous. This CDR3 is 16 amino acids long. V was clipped by 0 bases and J by 1 base, with 12 bases between them. The germline V gene encodes CDR1 TSWWSYY and CDR2 QGS. CDR3 nucleotides: TGTGCTCTTGGGGAACTCCCGTCCGTCGTCACCGATAAACTCATCTTT. Protein product: CALGELPSVVTDKLIF.

This clone showed up just a few times. The protein TCRdb gives is from a much larger clone and does not agree with this DNA's translation at residue 3, likely a read error; the protein shown here comes from the DNA. The chain has TRDV1 and TRDJ1; maybe TRDD3 (6 bases). TCRdb is silent on the J gene; assignment here came from matching the DNA to germline. This CDR3 has 19 residues. CDR1 is TSWWSYY, CDR2 QGS, per germline. The chain's CDR3 is CAPGEREILSVLYTDKLIF. The DNA for the CDR3 is TGTGCTCCTGGGGAACGGGAGATTCTCTCGGTGTTGTACACCGATAAACTCATCTTT.

Remarks on this clone: The amino acid sequence in TCRdb belongs to a much larger clone and departs from this DNA's translation at residue 2, likely a sequencing read error; the sequence shown is translated from the DNA. The chain links TRDV1 to TRDJ1; a weak D match, TRDD3 (5 bases). The germline V gene has CDR1 TSWWSYY and CDR2 QGS. The CDR3 is 15 residues long. DNA of the CDR3: TGTTCTCTTGGGAAGTTACTGGAGAACACCGATAAACTCATCTTT. This translates into CSLGKLLENTDKLIF.

Comments on this clone: Since a far larger clone is one base different, this is likely a read error. Different DNA sequences within this sample yield the same CDR3. The chain joins TRDV1 to TRDJ1; 8 nucleotides match TRDD3. No J segment appears in TCRdb, so it was assigned here by matching the sequence to germline. Germline CDR1 is TSWWSYY and CDR2 is QGS. The CDR3 is 23 residues long. CDR3 loop: CALGDPPFTTSVLGVEYTDKLIF. The CDR3 coding sequence is TGCGCTCTTGGGGACCCTCCTTTTACCACGTCTGTACTGGGGGTCGAGTACACCGATAAACTCATCTTT.

This clone was observed a few times. The protein TCRdb lists belongs to a much larger clone and differs from this DNA's translation at residue 12, which points to a read error; the protein shown is made from the DNA. This chain uses TRDV1 with TRDJ1; tentatively, D is TRDD1 or TRDD3 (6 bases each). No J gene is reported in TCRdb; it was inferred here by comparing the DNA with germline. Germline CDR1 and CDR2: TSWWSYY and QGS. This CDR3 has 21 amino acids. The V gene lost 5 bases and the J gene lost 0 bases, with 31 bases spanning the gap. CDR3 protein: CALGSPPGKYGPGADTDKLIF. CDR3 sequence (DNA): TGTGCTCTTGGGTCCCCTCCAGGGAAATACGGTCCTGGGGCCGACACCGATAAACTCATCTTT.

This clone was observed a few times. With a much larger clone just one base away, this may be a read error. The same CDR3 arises from other DNA sequences in this sample as well. The chain has TRDV1 and TRDJ1; D perhaps matches TRDD2 (6 bases). Germline V gene lookup returns CDR1 TSWWSYY and CDR2 QGS. The CDR3 covers 20 residues. CDR3 region: CALGDVFPIPTRTYTDKLIF. CDR3 nucleotides: TGTGCTCTTGGGGATGTATTTCCTATCCCAACGCGGACGTACACCGATAAACTCATTTTT.

In this sample, this clone turned up a few times. Translating this DNA gives a protein that differs at residue 11 from the TCRdb one, which belongs to a much larger clone; a read error is likely, and the protein shown is this translation. The chain recombines TRDV2 with TRDJ1; 7 bases are shared with TRDD3. Here the J gene came from matching the DNA to germline, since TCRdb omits it. The CDR3 has 19 amino acids. In germline, CDR1 is GEAIGNYY, CDR2 EKD. With 0 bases clipped from V and 0 bases from J, the junction kept 15 bases outside the gene matches. CDR3 loop: CACDTGQLGEQMYTDKLIF. CDR3 nucleotides: TGTGCCTGTGACACCGGCCAATTGGGGGAGCAGATGTACACCGATAAACTCATCTTT.

Note on this clone: The likely explanation is a read error, given a far larger clone one base away. The same CDR3 also results from other DNA sequences found in this sample. This chain uses TRDV2 with TRDJ1; D is possibly TRDD3 (6 bases). The J gene was not available in TCRdb and was assigned here by matching the DNA to germline segments. There are 21 residues in the CDR3. CDR1 and CDR2 from the germline V gene are GEAIGNYY and EKD. V gave up 1 base and J gave up 0 bases, with 29 bases separating them. The CDR3 DNA follows: TGTGCCTGTGACACAGGGTTACTTGGGGGCCCCCTCACCCCATACACCGATAAACTCATCTTT. Protein: CACDTGLLGGPLTPYTDKLIF.

This clone was seen a few times. A far larger clone is just one base off, so this is likely a read error. The sample has other DNA sequences that encode this CDR3 too. The J gene is TRDJ3, the V gene TRDV2; no definite D call. TCRdb supplies no J gene; here it was assigned by aligning the nucleotide sequence to germline. Trimming cost V 1 base and J 5 bases, with 17 bases left between them. Germline V lookup: CDR1 GEAIGNYY, CDR2 EKD. CDR3 size: 18 residues. Here the CDR3 reads CACDTVTPGARDTRQMFF. As DNA, the CDR3 is TGTGCCTGTGACACTGTCACGCCAGGGGCCAGGGACACCCGACAGATGTTTTTC.

This clone has just a few counts. The protein TCRdb lists belongs to a much larger clone and differs from this DNA's translation at residue 14, which points to a read error; the protein shown is made from the DNA. V and J are TRDV2 and TRDJ1; 7 bases agree with TRDD3. Here the J gene came from matching the DNA to germline, since TCRdb omits it. The CDR3 totals 17 residues. The germline V gene has CDR1 GEAIGNYY and CDR2 EKD. This CDR3 is CACDTLGEPTEADELIF. CDR3 in DNA: TGTGCCTGTGACACCTTGGGGGAGCCGACGGAAGCCGATGAACTCATCTTT.

This clone was seen many times. For this DNA, TCRdb reports the protein of a much larger clone, which diverges at residue 9, most likely from a read error; the protein presented here is translated directly from the DNA. The J gene is TRDJ1, the V gene TRDV1, with 10 bases that match TRDD3. The J gene comes from matching the DNA to germline here; TCRdb lacks it. The trim removed 1 base at V and 4 bases at J, leaving 15 bases unmatched. Germline loops: CDR1 TSWWSYY, CDR2 QGS. This CDR3 region has 19 residues. The CDR3 nucleotides read TGTGCTCTTGGGGAACCTACTCCCTCCCAACTGGGGGATTTCGATAAACTCATCTTT. It is translated as CALGEPTPSQLGDFDKLIF.

The chain uses TRDV1 and TRDJ1; either TRDD2 or TRDD3 may supply D (6 bases each). No J gene was available from TCRdb, and it was assigned here by a germline match of the DNA. From germline, CDR1 is TSWWSYY and CDR2 QGS. The CDR3 runs 27 residues. The V end was cut by 1 base, the J end by 4 bases, with 49 bases between. CDR3 loop: CALGERKDERGKSLRIPRGWSVDKLIF. DNA for the CDR3: TGTGCTCTTGGGGAACGAAAGGACGAAAGGGGAAAGTCCCTACGTATTCCTAGGGGATGGTCGGTCGATAAACTCATCTTT.